The 32 T cell receptor beta chains given below trace back to one sample, sequenced in a study of beta chain features in type 1 diabetes. Every bit of the isolated RNA underwent reverse transcription, so sequencing read expressed TCRB transcripts. Using immunoSEQ multiplex PCR, the repertoire was profiled, and TCRdb retains in-frame clones only, with some absent. In the table there are 300,000 to 400,000 clones, around 9.3% of which are singletons. Findings and caveats of the study: Type 1 diabetes patients had TCRB CDR3s that were shorter (moderately but significantly so) in all four CD4+ subsets.

The antigens of these receptors remain unknown. What was sequenced was central memory CD4+ T cells from blood. The receptors shown here come from a man aged 25 to 40 with type 1 diabetes.

This chain joins TRBV7-8 and TRBJ2-7, with D perhaps TRBD2 (5 bases). With 0 bases removed from V and 2 bases from J, the gap between germline ends came to 8 bases. The CDR3 has 14 amino acids. Germline CDR1 and CDR2: SGHVS and FQNEAQ. CDR3 protein: CASSLAPGTYEQYF. The CDR3 coding sequence is TGTGCCAGCAGCTTAGCCCCGGGAACCTACGAGCAGTACTTC.

The chain links TRBV7-9 to TRBJ2-5; TRBD1 or TRBD2 may be the D gene (6 bases each). This CDR3 has 17 amino acids. Germline V lookup: CDR1 SEHNR, CDR2 FQNEAQ (reference sequence). The germline V and J ends were trimmed by 2 bases and 2 bases, with 18 bases remaining between them. The CDR3 bases are TGTGCCAGCAGCTTACCCCGCGCACAGGGAGGACAAGAGACCCAGTACTTC. Encoded protein: CASSLPRAQGGQETQYF.

This clone has a handful of counts. The chain links TRBV2 to TRBJ1-4; the D is unclear. The CDR3 is made up of 12 amino acids. V was shortened by 2 bases and J by 8 bases, with 6 bases between the two germline ends. CDR1 is SNHLY, CDR2 FYNNEI, per germline. CDR3 protein: CASSELREKLFF. The CDR3 region has the DNA TGTGCCAGCAGTGAACTACGGGAAAAACTGTTTTTT.

The chain couples TRBV6-1 to TRBJ1-2, with 10 bases lining up with TRBD1. The germline CDR1 and CDR2 sequences are MNHNS and SASEGT. This CDR3 contains 14 residues. Trimming took 5 bases from V and 7 from J; bases not matched to a gene: 7. The chain's CDR3 is CASSSRDRGFGYTF. The CDR3 bases are TGTGCCAGCAGTTCCCGGGACAGGGGCTTTGGCTACACCTTC.

The CDR3 loop reads CSSNSGTNYGYTF. The DNA of the CDR3 is TGCAGCTCAAACAGCGGAACCAACTATGGCTACACCTTC. The chain employs TRBV29-1 and TRBJ1-2; D call uncertain. The germline V gene encodes CDR1 SQVTM and CDR2 ANQGSEA. The CDR3 extends over 13 amino acids. Trimming removed 8 bases at V and 2 bases at J, with 15 bases between.

V usage is TRBV18 and J usage is TRBJ2-7; 10 nucleotides match TRBD1. The ends lost 3 bases at V and 6 bases at J; junction bases unmatched: 5. Germline V gene lookup returns CDR1 KGHSH and CDR2 LQKENI. The CDR3 consists of 14 residues. CDR3 coding DNA: TGTGCCAGCTCACCCGGGACAGGGGTGAGCGAGCAGTACTTC. Encoded protein: CASSPGTGVSEQYF.

This clone was counted between two and nine times. V gene TRBV10-3 combines with J gene TRBJ1-1; 8 bases are shared with TRBD1. This CDR3 spans 17 amino acids. With V trimmed by 0 bases and J by 0 bases, 6 bases remained unmatched. The germline gives CDR1 ENHRY, CDR2 SYGVKD. The CDR3 reads CAISESHWTGMNTEAFF. The CDR3 nucleotides are TGTGCCATCAGTGAGTCCCATTGGACAGGGATGAACACTGAAGCTTTCTTT.

This clone was observed a handful of times. J is TRBJ1-5 and V is TRBV19; 8 bases are shared with TRBD1. V trimming: 8 bases; J trimming: 4 bases; junction bases outside the gene matches: 4. The length of the CDR3 is 13 residues. The germline V gene has CDR1 LNHDA and CDR2 SQIVND (reference sequence). CDR3 sequence (DNA): TGTGCCAGTCTGGGACAGGCAAATCAGCCCCAGCATTTT. Protein product: CASLGQANQPQHF.

This clone was seen a handful of times. The chain employs TRBV2 and TRBJ2-7, with TRBD1 matching 7 bases. The CDR3 loop spans 16 amino acids. The V segment lost 6 bases and the J segment 0 bases; nucleotides outside the gene matches: 11. The germline gives CDR1 SNHLY, CDR2 FYNNEI. The CDR3 region has the DNA TGTGCCAGCAGACCTCTCCCGGGACAGAGCTCCTACGAGCAGTACTTC. It translates to CASRPLPGQSSYEQYF.

Only a few counts were recorded for this clone. The chain carries TRBV7-2 and TRBJ2-1, with 8 positions matching TRBD2. The junction had 18 bases not matched to a gene; V was cut back by 6 bases and J by 8 bases. The CDR3 spans 17 residues. Germline V CDR1 and CDR2: SGHTA, FQGNSA. The CDR3 bases are TGTGCCAGCAGACCCCCGCTGGGGCGGGGGGCCCCCGATGAGCAGTTCTTC. This translates into CASRPPLGRGAPDEQFF.

There are a few counts of this clone. The sample contains more than one DNA sequence encoding this CDR3. The chain joins TRBV18 to TRBJ1-1, with a tentative D call TRBD1 (5 bases). The germline V gene has CDR1 KGHSH and CDR2 LQKENI. CDR3 length: 13 amino acids. Trimming shortened V by 3 bases and J by 2 bases, and 7 bases separated the two germline ends. The CDR3 sequence: CASSPRENTEAFF. In nucleotides, the CDR3 is TGTGCCAGCTCACCCAGGGAAAACACTGAAGCTTTCTTT.

This clone was seen a few times. The same CDR3 arises from other DNA sequences in this sample as well. The gene calls are TRBV29-1 and TRBJ1-2; no reliable D call. In germline, CDR1 is SQVTM, CDR2 ANQGSEA. Deletions cut 2 bases from V and 4 bases from J, with 8 bases between. This CDR3 contains 12 residues. The CDR3 spells CSVELDSYGYTF. CDR3 sequence (DNA): TGCAGCGTTGAATTAGATTCCTATGGCTACACCTTC.

The chain carries TRBV14 and TRBJ1-5, with D possibly matching TRBD1 (6 bases). Germline CDR1 SGHDN, CDR2 FVKESK. Between the trimmed V and J ends, which lost 4 bases and 4 bases, there was a span of 20 bases. The CDR3 is made up of 17 amino acids. CDR3 sequence reads: CASSRHATRGGNQPQHF. CDR3 DNA: TGTGCCAGCAGCCGCCACGCTACCAGGGGTGGGAATCAGCCCCAGCATTTT.

This clone showed up just a few times. The chain carries TRBV4-3 and TRBJ1-1, with 9 nucleotides matching TRBD1. Germline V gene sequence: CDR1 LGHNA, CDR2 YSLEER. V trimming: 4 bases; J trimming: 4 bases; junction bases outside the gene matches: 10. The CDR3 covers 16 residues. Here the CDR3 DNA reads TGCGCCAGCAGCCGAGTACAGGGGGCGCAGAGCACTGAAGCTTTCTTT. It codes for CASSRVQGAQSTEAFF.

V gene TRBV6-1 combines with J gene TRBJ1-2; 8 nucleotides match TRBD1. Looked up from germline, CDR1 is MNHNS and CDR2 is SASEGT. V was pared by 6 bases and J by 4 bases, with 10 bases of the junction left unmatched. The CDR3 spans 15 residues. The CDR3 loop is CASSSGTGDRYGYTF. The DNA for the CDR3 is TGTGCCAGCAGCTCGGGGACAGGCGACCGCTATGGCTACACCTTC.

This clone turned up a few times. This chain links TRBV19 with TRBJ1-5; maybe TRBD1 (5 bases). The V gene lost 7 bases and the J gene lost 7 bases, with 11 bases spanning the gap. The germline CDR1 and CDR2 sequences are LNHDA and SQIVND (reference sequence). CDR3 length: 12 amino acids. CDR3 sequence reads: CASNGAGQPQHF. The CDR3 DNA follows: TGTGCCAGTAATGGGGCCGGACAGCCCCAGCATTTT.

This sequence joins TRBV12-5 and TRBJ2-3; D is possibly TRBD1 (5 bases). The V gene lost 7 bases and the J gene lost 0 bases, with 14 bases spanning the gap. CDR1 is LGHNT, CDR2 FRNRAP, per germline. The length of the CDR3 is 15 residues. CDR3: CASANRYPSTDTQYF. CDR3 DNA: TGTGCTAGTGCAAACAGGTACCCTAGCACAGATACGCAGTATTTT. The full variable domain, with the rest looked up from reference TRBV12-5 and TRBJ2-3, is DARVTQTPRHKVTEMGQEVTMRCQPILGHNTVFWYRQTMMQGLELLAYFRNRAPLDDSGMPKDRFSAEMPDATLATLKIQPSEPRDSAVYFCASANRYPSTDTQYFGPGTRLTVL.

V usage is TRBV5-1 and J usage is TRBJ1-2; 9 bases are a match to TRBD1. The CDR3 sequence is 15 residues long. Germline CDR1 and CDR2: SGHRS and YFSETQ. With V trimmed by 0 bases and J by 6 bases, 6 bases remained unmatched. Here the CDR3 DNA reads TGCGCCAGCAGCTTGGCCCCCGACAGGGGGAATGGCTACACCTTC. Its translation is CASSLAPDRGNGYTF.

This clone was picked up a small number of times. The chain recombines TRBV28 with TRBJ2-6, with D tentatively TRBD1 or TRBD2 (6 bases each). The germline V and J ends were trimmed by 6 bases and 0 bases, with 15 bases remaining between them. Germline V gene lookup returns CDR1 MDHEN and CDR2 SYDVKM. The CDR3 length is 17 residues. CDR3 nucleotide sequence: TGTGCCAGCAGGGGGGGCCAGGGGACCTCTGGGGCCAACGTCCTGACTTTC. This encodes CASRGGQGTSGANVLTF.

The rearrangement links TRBV7-2 to TRBJ2-3; TRBD2 matches 8 bases. The trim removed 1 base at V and 6 bases at J, leaving 12 bases unmatched. This CDR3 is 17 amino acids long. Germline CDR1 reads SGHTA; CDR2 reads FQGNSA. CDR3 bases: TGTGCCAGCAGCTTAGAGCCAGCGGGGGCTCCCGGGGATACGCAGTATTTT. Translating it yields CASSLEPAGAPGDTQYF.

The rearrangement joins TRBV6-6 to TRBJ2-2; 12 bases are shared with TRBD1. Per germline, CDR1 MNHNY and CDR2 SVGAGI (reference sequence). This CDR3 has 16 residues. The junction had 7 bases not matched to a gene; V was cut back by 4 bases and J by 7 bases. As DNA, the CDR3 is TGTGCCAGCAGTTTAACGGGACAGGGGGCGCGCGGGGAGCTGTTTTTT. This sequence encodes CASSLTGQGARGELFF.

Points on this clone: A read error may produce the germline difference seen at one junction end. The chain links TRBV7-7 to TRBJ2-5, with TRBD2 matching 9 bases. CDR3 length: 15 amino acids. From germline, CDR1 is SSHAT and CDR2 FNYEAQ (reference sequence). The CDR3 reads CASSLGGGAGETQYF. CDR3 DNA sequence: TGTGCTAGCAGCTTAGGCGGGGGGGCCGGAGAGACCCAGTACTTC.

The chain combines TRBV5-1 with TRBJ2-7; the match to TRBD2 covers 7 bases. J gave up 7 bases and V 5 bases, and 9 bases lay outside the gene matches. The CDR3 has 13 amino acids. Germline loops: CDR1 SGHRS, CDR2 YFSETQ. The CDR3 region is CASREASGQEQYF. The CDR3 DNA follows: TGCGCCAGCAGGGAGGCTAGCGGCCAAGAGCAGTACTTC.

This rearrangement joins TRBV6-5 to TRBJ2-2, with D uncertain. This CDR3 is 12 amino acids long. Trimming left V 0 bases short and J 7 bases short, with 3 bases between. CDR1 and CDR2 (germline): MNHEY, SVGAGI. CDR3 sequence reads: CASSYSNGELFF. The DNA of the CDR3 is TGTGCCAGCAGTTACTCGAACGGGGAGCTGTTTTTT.

This chain joins TRBV29-1 and TRBJ1-1, with TRBD1 as a possible D gene (5 bases). The germline CDR1 and CDR2 sequences are SQVTM and ANQGSEA. The V end lost 6 bases, the J end lost 5 bases, and 13 bases lay between the germline ends. This CDR3 has 12 amino acids. This CDR3 reads CSVGQGKTEAFF. For the CDR3, the DNA is TGCAGCGTGGGGCAAGGGAAGACTGAAGCTTTCTTT.

This clone was observed a handful of times. This chain joins TRBV29-1 and TRBJ1-2, with D possibly matching TRBD1 (6 bases). The germline V gene has CDR1 SQVTM and CDR2 ANQGSEA. Trimming cost V 3 bases and J 0 bases, with 11 bases left between them. This CDR3 is built from 14 residues. The CDR3 DNA sequence: TGCAGCGTTGACCCCCGGGACACTAACTATGGCTACACCTTC. It encodes CSVDPRDTNYGYTF.

This clone showed up just a few times. The rearrangement joins TRBV10-3 to TRBJ1-3; TRBD1 agrees at 7 bases. The germline gives CDR1 ENHRY, CDR2 SYGVKD. V gave up 6 bases and J gave up 0 bases; unmatched junction bases: 8. The CDR3 runs 16 residues. In nucleotides, the CDR3 is TGTGCCATCAGGCAACAGGGGTTACACTCTGGAAACACCATATATTTT. This encodes CAIRQQGLHSGNTIYF.

This clone turned up a few times. This chain connects TRBV4-1 to TRBJ1-2; no clear D gene. CDR3 size: 14 residues. CDR1 and CDR2 from the germline V gene are MGHRA and YSYEKL. The germline V and J ends were trimmed by 0 bases and 3 bases, with 8 bases remaining between them. The DNA for the CDR3 is TGCGCCAGCAGCCAAGATCTGAGATACTATGGCTACACCTTC. This sequence encodes CASSQDLRYYGYTF.

This clone was observed a few times. The chain links TRBV21-1 to TRBJ2-3; the listed D gene, TRBD2, was not tested against the DNA. TRBV21-1 is a known pseudogene. The CDR3 contains 12 residues. The CDR3 here is CASSKVRDTQYF. CDR3 bases: TGTGCCAGCAGCAAAGTTAGAGATACGCAGTATTTT.

The chain joins TRBV5-1 to TRBJ2-3; TRBD2 matches at 7 bases. CDR1 is SGHRS, CDR2 YFSETQ, per germline. The CDR3 consists of 17 residues. J lost 1 base, V lost 7 bases, and 15 bases had no gene match. CDR3 sequence (DNA): TGCGCCAGCGCGAGGGAACATCTAGCGGAAGGCACAGATACGCAGTATTTT. Translated, it gives CASAREHLAEGTDTQYF.

The V and J genes are TRBV30 and TRBJ1-4; TRBD1 matches at 9 bases. CDR1 and CDR2 (germline): GTSNPN, SVGIG (reference sequence). The CDR3 covers 13 residues. After removal of 4 bases from V and 7 bases from J, the junction contained 4 bases not matched to a gene. In DNA, the CDR3 is TGTGCCTGGAAACGGACAGGGGTTGAAAAACTGTTTTTT. Amino acid sequence: CAWKRTGVEKLFF. The entire variable domain, with the rest obtained from reference TRBV30 and TRBJ1-4, is as follows: SQTIHQWPATLVQPVGSPLSLECTVEGTSNPNLYWYRQAAGRGLQLLFYSVGIGQISSEVPQNLSASRPQDRQFILSSKKLLLSDSGFYLCAWKRTGVEKLFFGSGTQLSVL.

CDR3 in amino acids: CATSRLDTASNQPQHF. The CDR3 DNA is TGTGCCACCAGCAGACTGGACACGGCAAGCAATCAGCCCCAGCATTTT. This chain uses TRBV15 with TRBJ1-5, with D possibly being TRBD1 (5 bases). The V and J ends lost 2 bases and 1 base respectively, with 12 bases between them. Germline V gives CDR1 LNHNV, CDR2 YYDKDF (reference sequence). This CDR3 is 16 amino acids long.